The 3 T cell receptor beta chains given below trace back to one sample, sequenced in a study of blood T cell repertoires in COVID-19. Sequencing used immunoSEQ multiplex PCR; TCRdb keeps in-frame clones, though not all of them. The sample yields 200,000 to 250,000 clones, almost 85% seen once. Sequencing input: PBMCs or T cells enriched from blood (not recorded which). Every receptor here comes from a man in his forties who had recovered from COVID-19.

V gene TRBV7-9 combines with J gene TRBJ2-1; 7 bases agree with TRBD2. CDR3 length equals 17 residues. Germline assignment: CDR1 SEHNR and CDR2 FQNEAQ (reference sequence). Trimming at V came to 3 bases and at J to 7 bases, leaving 15 bases not matched to a gene. CDR3 amino acids: CASSFSDSPELANEQFF. CDR3 coding DNA: TGTGCCAGCAGCTTTTCCGATAGCCCGGAACTAGCGAATGAGCAGTTCTTC.

The rearrangement links TRBV6-2 or TRBV6-3 to TRBJ1-4, with D maybe TRBD1 (5 bases). V gave up 5 bases and J gave up 0 bases, with 10 bases separating them. The CDR3 has 15 residues. Germline V gene sequence: CDR1 MNHEY, CDR2 SVGEGT. CDR3: CASSTTGATNEKLFF. The CDR3 nucleotides read TGTGCCAGCAGTACTACAGGAGCAACTAATGAAAAACTGTTTTTT.

The chain has TRBV6-5 and TRBJ1-2; possibly TRBD1 for D (6 bases). The CDR3 runs 15 residues. The germline V gene has CDR1 MNHEY and CDR2 SVGAGI. V gave up 7 bases and J gave up 4 bases, with 19 bases separating them. The CDR3 protein is CASTERGGQIYGYTF. CDR3 nucleotides: TGTGCCAGCACCGAAAGGGGGGGGCAAATCTATGGCTACACCTTC.